The clone carrying this T cell receptor beta chain was seen once. These data originate in a study of blood T cell repertoires in COVID-19. The CDR3 spans 16 residues. CDR1 is SGHNT, CDR2 YYREEE, per germline (reference sequence). Germline trimming cut 2 bases from V and 4 bases from J; bases unmatched to any gene: 5. In the original workflow: Reference gene primer amplification gave estimated nucleated cell counts. TCRdb's table, derived via immunoSEQ multiplex PCR, lists solely in-frame clones and lacks some. V, J and clone size are taken as reported in that table, and D and trimming were inferred from the DNA itself. The sample has around 230,000 clones, about four fifths seen once.

The sequenced sample consisted of peripheral blood. The TCR originated in a woman in her 40s with active or convalescent COVID-19. The chain is built from TRBV5-4 and TRBJ2-2; the match to TRBD2 covers 10 bases. The CDR3 loop is CASSFIAGGPTGELFF. CDR3 sequence (DNA): TGTGCCAGCAGCTTCATAGCGGGAGGCCCCACCGGGGAGCTGTTTTTT.